One sample yielded the 15 T cell receptor beta chains listed below, sequenced in a study of T cells in Graves' hyperthyroidism and ophthalmopathy. Amplification yielded TCR beta CDR3 regions, with RNA transcripts as the source. The HTBI primer set drove a first-round RT-PCR of the TCR CDR3. TCRdb reanalysed the multiplex PCR reads using MiXCR and keeps one entry per CDR3 protein. Among 450,000 to 500,000 distinct CDR3 sequences listed, about 22% were seen once. Sample: blood. The receptor source for this set is a woman in her seventies with Graves' ophthalmopathy.

This chain uses TRBV13 with TRBJ2-7; D is possibly TRBD1 or TRBD2 (5 bases each). The germline V gene has CDR1 PRHDT and CDR2 FYEKMQ (reference sequence). The CDR3 runs 13 residues. V lost 5 bases and J 3 bases, leaving 11 bases between the germline ends. CDR3 coding DNA: TGTGCCAGCAGCGACCGGGACCACTACGAGCAGTACTTC. Amino acid sequence: CASSDRDHYEQYF.

At least ten counts were recorded for this clonotype. The chain joins TRBV27 to TRBJ2-2, with D perhaps matching TRBD1 (5 bases). Germline-derived CDR1 and CDR2 are MNHEY and SMNVEV (reference sequence). V lost 5 bases and J lost 1, with 8 bases in between. CDR3 length: 14 amino acids. This CDR3 is CASSLDRNTGELFF. For the CDR3, the DNA is TGTGCCAGCAGTCTAGACAGGAACACCGGGGAGCTGTTTTTT.

V is TRBV12-3 or TRBV12-4 and J is TRBJ2-7, with 7 bases that match TRBD2. The junction had 8 bases not matched to a gene; V was cut back by 7 bases and J by 5 bases. The CDR3 is 13 amino acids. CDR3 in DNA: TGTGCCAGCACTCCGGGGACTATCGACGAGCAGTACTTC. This encodes CASTPGTIDEQYF.

This clonotype was recorded a few times. V gene TRBV7-2 combines with J gene TRBJ2-3, with 9 bases that match TRBD1. This CDR3 has 17 residues. Germline-derived CDR1 and CDR2 are SGHTA and FQGNSA. With V trimmed by 5 bases and J by 1 base, 10 bases remained unmatched. In DNA, the CDR3 is TGTGCCAGCAGCCCCTATCTACGGACAGGGGGCACAGATACGCAGTATTTT. Translating gives CASSPYLRTGGTDTQYF.

This clonotype was observed at least ten times. The rearrangement uses TRBV6-1 and TRBJ1-2, with 9 nucleotides matching TRBD1. This CDR3 has 16 amino acids. J was trimmed by 0 bases and V by 5 bases; bases with no gene match: 7. The germline CDR1 and CDR2 sequences are MNHNS and SASEGT. CDR3 sequence (DNA): TGTGCCAGCAGTAGCGACAGGGGGAGGACTAACTATGGCTACACCTTC. This codes for CASSSDRGRTNYGYTF.

There are many counts of this clonotype. J is TRBJ1-2 and V is TRBV5-1, with 10 nucleotides matching TRBD1. Looked up from germline, CDR1 is SGHRS and CDR2 is YFSETQ. J gave up 7 bases and V 5 bases, and 11 bases lay outside the gene matches. This CDR3 region has 15 residues. The chain's CDR3 is CASRLGTGEVGGYTF. In nucleotides, the CDR3 is TGCGCCAGCAGGCTGGGGACAGGGGAAGTAGGTGGCTACACCTTC.

The V call is TRBV12-3 or TRBV12-4, the J call TRBJ2-2; 7 nucleotides match TRBD2. This CDR3 is 15 amino acids long. V was pared by 7 bases and J by 6 bases, with 11 bases of the junction left unmatched. The CDR3 DNA is TGTGCCAGCACCCTTAGCGGAGCGGGGCCCGGGGAGCTGTTTTTT. Its translation: CASTLSGAGPGELFF.

J is TRBJ2-2 and V is TRBV6-1, with D perhaps TRBD2 (6 bases). The CDR3 runs 14 residues. Germline V gives CDR1 MNHNS, CDR2 SASEGT. The V end was cut by 7 bases, the J end by 6 bases, with 15 bases between. DNA of the CDR3: TGTGCCAGCATGGTGGGAGGAAGGGCCGGGGAGCTGTTTTTT. Protein product: CASMVGGRAGELFF.

This clonotype has just a few counts. This chain links TRBV20-1 with TRBJ1-2; possible D gene TRBD1, 6 bases. V lost 6 bases and J lost 4, with 12 bases in between. This CDR3 is built from 12 residues. CDR1 and CDR2 from the germline V gene are DFQATT and SNEGSKA (reference sequence). The CDR3 region has the DNA TGCAGTGCCTCCGGACAGCTCTATGGCTACACCTTC. Protein product: CSASGQLYGYTF.

The chain is built from TRBV6-1 and TRBJ2-7, with 9 bases that match TRBD1. The CDR3 loop spans 16 amino acids. CDR1 and CDR2 (germline): MNHNS, SASEGT. The junction had 16 bases not matched to a gene; V was cut back by 9 bases and J by 4 bases. The CDR3 DNA sequence: TGTGCCAGTAGCCATCCGAGGGGACAGGGATATTACGAGCAGTACTTC. As protein: CASSHPRGQGYYEQYF.

The table lists this clonotype with many counts. The rearrangement uses TRBV7-2 and TRBJ2-7; 7 bases fit TRBD1. The germline V gene encodes CDR1 SGHTA and CDR2 FQGNSA. The CDR3 loop spans 13 amino acids. Germline trimming cut 3 bases from V and 5 bases from J; bases unmatched to any gene: 4. CDR3 DNA: TGTGCCAGCAGCTTGACAGGGTACGACGAGCAGTACTTC. Translated: CASSLTGYDEQYF.

This clonotype came up once. The chain links TRBV10-2 to TRBJ2-7, with 8 bases identical to TRBD2. V lost 6 bases, J lost 0 bases, and 4 bases stayed unmatched. This CDR3 comprises 14 residues. Per germline, CDR1 WSHSY and CDR2 SAAADI. The CDR3 protein is CASRKRGNSYEQYF. The CDR3 DNA is TGCGCCAGCAGAAAGCGGGGGAACTCCTACGAGCAGTACTTC.

The rearrangement joins TRBV25-1 to TRBJ2-1; 12 bases are a match to TRBD2. Germline trimming cut 9 bases from V and 10 bases from J; bases unmatched to any gene: 10. CDR1 MGHDK and CDR2 SYGVNS come from the germline V gene. The CDR3 has 14 amino acids. The CDR3: CASNLAGGPGEQFF. The CDR3 region has the DNA TGTGCCAGTAACCTAGCGGGAGGGCCGGGAGAGCAGTTCTTC. Together with reference TRBV25-1 and TRBJ2-1, the CDR3 gives the full variable domain: EADIYQTPRYLVIGTGKKITLECSQTMGHDKMYWYQQDPGMELHLIHYSYGVNSTEKGDLSSESTVSRIRTEHFPLTLESARPSHTSQYLCASNLAGGPGEQFFGPGTRLTVL.

The rearrangement joins TRBV20-1 to TRBJ2-3; D is perhaps TRBD1 or TRBD2 (5 bases each). With 2 bases removed from V and 0 bases from J, the gap between germline ends came to 12 bases. The CDR3 has 15 residues. The germline V gene has CDR1 DFQATT and CDR2 SNEGSKA (reference sequence). As DNA, the CDR3 is TGCAGTGCTAGACGGGGCGGCCCTAGCACAGATACGCAGTATTTT. This codes for CSARRGGPSTDTQYF.

The rearrangement uses TRBV12-3 or TRBV12-4 and TRBJ1-3, with 10 bases aligning to TRBD1. V was clipped by 5 bases and J by 8 bases; unmatched bases: 3. The CDR3 is 13 residues long. The CDR3 loop reads CASSRTGGYTIYF. DNA for the CDR3: TGTGCCAGCAGTCGGACAGGGGGGTACACCATATATTTT.